A single sample is the source of the 23 T cell receptor beta chains below, sequenced in a study of metastatic and nonmetastatic thyroid tumors. There were no patients who had received any treatment before thyroid surgery. TCRdb reanalyzed the PCR reads with MiXCR. In the table there are about 31,000 clones, roughly 19% of which are singletons. The sample taken for sequencing was blood. The receptors here all came from a female donor with papillary thyroid cancer or a benign thyroid nodule (not recorded which). Some clones in this sample may be carry-over from other donors' samples.

This clone has a count of ten or more. The chain combines TRBV20-1 with TRBJ1-5; TRBD1 agrees at 9 bases. CDR1 DFQATT and CDR2 SNEGSKA come from the germline V gene (reference sequence). V shed 4 bases and J 4 bases; nucleotides not matched to a gene: 14. This CDR3 is built from 17 residues. The CDR3 sequence is CSAIPQGGTGRNQPQHF. The CDR3 DNA is TGCAGTGCTATTCCTCAGGGGGGGACAGGGAGGAATCAGCCCCAGCATTTT.

This clone occurred many times. The rearrangement links TRBV7-8 to TRBJ2-3; 9 nucleotides match TRBD2. V was pared by 4 bases and J by 4 bases, with 6 bases of the junction left unmatched. The CDR3 consists of 15 residues. Germline CDR1 reads SGHVS; CDR2 reads FQNEAQ. The CDR3 loop reads CASSSGTSQADTQYF. CDR3 in DNA: TGTGCCAGCAGCTCCGGGACTAGCCAGGCAGATACGCAGTATTTT.

This clone has at least ten counts. The chain joins TRBV5-6 to TRBJ1-4; maybe TRBD1 (5 bases). CDR1 SGHDT and CDR2 YYEEEE come from the germline V gene. This CDR3 region has 16 residues. Trimming shortened V by 0 bases and J by 0 bases, and 9 bases separated the two germline ends. CDR3: CASSLGGAATNEKLFF. The CDR3 region has the DNA TGTGCCAGCAGCTTGGGTGGGGCCGCAACTAATGAAAAACTGTTTTTT.

The gene calls are TRBV18 and TRBJ2-7; D may correspond to TRBD1 or TRBD2 (6 bases each). Germline CDR1 and CDR2: KGHSH and LQKENI. The germline V and J ends were trimmed by 6 bases and 2 bases, with 17 bases remaining between them. The CDR3 length is 15 residues. CDR3 nucleotides: TGTGCCAGCTCCCCGGGGGCAGCGAACGCCTACGAGCAGTACTTC. It specifies CASSPGAANAYEQYF.

Notes on this clone: A read error may account for a junction end that differs from germline. CDR3 coding DNA: TGTGACAGCAGCCGCGGCCAGGGCGACCAAGAGACCCAGTACTTC. Encoded protein: CDSSRGQGDQETQYF. This chain uses TRBV7-9 with TRBJ2-5, with a possible D match to TRBD1 (5 bases). Per the germline V gene, CDR1 is SEHNR and CDR2 is FQNEAQ (reference sequence). The CDR3 has 15 residues.

This clone was recorded only once. In this CDR3 the conserved last residue, phenylalanine or tryptophan, is missing, so a read error is likely. The chain has TRBV20-1 and TRBJ2-7, with TRBD2 matching over 7 bases. The CDR3 is 11 residues long. Germline V gives CDR1 DFQATT, CDR2 SNEGSKA (reference sequence). V lost 6 bases, J lost 6 bases, and 5 bases stayed unmatched. This chain's CDR3 is CSASAGVEQYI. The CDR3 nucleotides read TGCAGTGCGTCCGCGGGGGTCGAGCAGTACATC.

In its sample, this clone is medium-sized. J is TRBJ2-5 and V is TRBV6-2 or TRBV6-3; D gene uncertain. The germline V gene has CDR1 MNHEY and CDR2 SVGEGT. Trimming removed 1 base from V and 2 bases from J, with 5 bases in between. This CDR3 has 13 residues. The CDR3 is CASSYLGQETQYF. DNA for the CDR3: TGTGCCAGCAGTTACTTGGGACAAGAGACCCAGTACTTC.

In this sample, this clone turned up many times. The chain combines TRBV4-2 with TRBJ1-2; D is unresolved. CDR1 is LGHNA and CDR2 is YNFKEQ in the germline V gene. Trimming took 0 bases from V and 4 from J, leaving 12 bases between them. CDR3 length: 15 residues. In DNA, the CDR3 is TGTGCCAGCAGCCAAGAGTCGTTGGCGTTCTATGGCTACACCTTC. Translation gives CASSQESLAFYGYTF.

This clone was observed at least ten times. The rearrangement links TRBV4-2 to TRBJ1-2; the match to TRBD1 covers 8 bases. CDR1 LGHNA and CDR2 YNFKEQ come from the germline V gene. This CDR3 is built from 18 residues. After removal of 5 bases from V and 4 bases from J, the junction contained 18 bases not matched to a gene. Written as DNA, the CDR3 is TGTGCCAGCAGCATTACCCGGCAGGGGGCTTTAGGGACCTATGGCTACACCTTC. It encodes CASSITRQGALGTYGYTF.

At least ten counts were recorded for this clone. The chain carries TRBV7-9 and TRBJ1-2, with 7 bases matching TRBD1. Germline CDR1 SEHNR, CDR2 FQNEAQ (reference sequence). V was pared by 4 bases and J by 4 bases, with 9 bases of the junction left unmatched. The CDR3 has 15 amino acids. This chain's CDR3 is CASSSEQGRLYGYTF. Here the CDR3 DNA reads TGTGCCAGCAGCTCAGAACAGGGGCGTCTCTATGGCTACACCTTC.

This clone came up a few times. The V call is TRBV6-2 or TRBV6-3, the J call TRBJ2-3, with 9 bases that match TRBD1. CDR3 length: 14 amino acids. CDR1 is MNHEY and CDR2 is SVGEGT in the germline V gene. The V segment lost 10 bases and the J segment 7 bases; nucleotides outside the gene matches: 12. CDR3 amino acids: CAIRYRGPGHTQYF. The CDR3 DNA sequence: TGTGCCATCAGGTACAGGGGGCCGGGACATACGCAGTATTTT.

The rearrangement uses TRBV20-1 and TRBJ2-2, with TRBD2 identical over 9 bases. CDR3 length equals 14 residues. Germline CDR1 and CDR2: DFQATT and SNEGSKA (reference sequence). The trim removed 5 bases at V and 2 bases at J, leaving 3 bases unmatched. CDR3 region: CSALAGVNTGELFF. The CDR3 DNA reads as TGCAGTGCTTTAGCGGGAGTTAACACCGGGGAGCTGTTTTTT.

This clone was seen repeatedly, ten times or more. The chain has TRBV7-3 and TRBJ2-3; the D call may be TRBD1 or TRBD2 (5 bases each). This CDR3 region has 13 residues. Germline CDR1 and CDR2: SGHTA and FQGTGA. V gave up 4 bases and J gave up 6 bases, with 11 bases separating them. The chain's CDR3 is CASSSRGLDTQYF. The CDR3 DNA is TGTGCCAGCAGCTCCCGGGGCCTCGATACGCAGTATTTT. Full variable domain (outside the CDR3, taken from reference TRBV7-3 and TRBJ2-3): GAGVSQTPSNKVTEKGKYVELRCDPISGHTALYWYRQSLGQGPEFLIYFQGTGAADDSGLPNDRFFAVRPEGSVSTLKIQRTERGDSAVYLCASSSRGLDTQYFGPGTRLTVL.

The chain uses TRBV12-3 or TRBV12-4 and TRBJ2-2; the D is unclear. The CDR3 totals 13 residues. V was trimmed by 7 bases and J by 4 bases, leaving 10 bases between them. In DNA form, the CDR3 reads TGTGCCAGCACCCGCCCCGGCACCGGGGAGCTGTTTTTT. This translates into CASTRPGTGELFF.

The chain employs TRBV9 and TRBJ1-5, with 9 bases that match TRBD1. Germline V gene data show CDR1 as SGDLS and CDR2 as YYNGEE. This CDR3 has 14 residues. After removal of 2 bases from V and 4 bases from J, the junction contained 1 base not matched to a gene. This CDR3 reads CASSVGQGNQPQHF. The CDR3 bases are TGTGCCAGCAGCGTCGGACAGGGGAATCAGCCCCAGCATTTT.

This clone was counted ten times or more. A read error is possible here, since a much larger clone lies one base away. The gene calls are TRBV7-2 and TRBJ2-7, with 7 bases matching TRBD1. The V gene's germline CDR1 is SGHTA and CDR2 FQGNSA. The CDR3 is 13 amino acids. After removal of 5 bases from V and 6 bases from J, the junction contained 7 bases not matched to a gene. The CDR3 loop reads CASSLGQSAEQYF. CDR3 nucleotides: TGTGCCAGCAGCCTGGGACAGTCTGCCGAGCAGTACTTC.

The chain joins TRBV30 to TRBJ1-1; D is perhaps TRBD1 (6 bases). The CDR3 sequence is 15 residues long. Germline CDR1 is GTSNPN and CDR2 is SVGIG (reference sequence). Trimming removed 0 bases from V and 5 bases from J, with 16 bases in between. CDR3 nucleotides: TGTGCCTGGAGTGTAGGGGGGGGTGAGGGGACTGAAGCTTTCTTT. Translation: CAWSVGGGEGTEAFF.

This clone is medium-sized by share. The chain recombines TRBV27 with TRBJ2-3; D ambiguous. V was shortened by 4 bases and J by 2 bases, with 13 bases between the two germline ends. Germline V gene lookup returns CDR1 MNHEY and CDR2 SMNVEV (reference sequence). This CDR3 spans 15 amino acids. As DNA, the CDR3 is TGTGCCAGCAGTTCGGAGCTGGAGACCACAGATACGCAGTATTTT. Its translation: CASSSELETTDTQYF.

This clone was observed at least ten times. V is TRBV19 and J is TRBJ1-4, with D possibly TRBD1 on 5 matching bases. The CDR3 consists of 14 residues. The ends were cut back, 8 bases at V and 5 bases at J, with 15 bases in the middle. Germline assignment: CDR1 LNHDA and CDR2 SQIVND (reference sequence). CDR3: CASGPGRRNEKLFF. CDR3 DNA sequence: TGTGCCAGTGGACCGGGACGGAGAAATGAAAAACTGTTTTTT.

Here the CDR3 DNA reads TGTGCCAGCAGTGACGCGGTGACCGCTGAAGCTTTCTTT. Translation gives CASSDAVTAEAFF. This chain connects TRBV6-1 to TRBJ1-1; D unclear. V was shortened by 3 bases and J by 6 bases, with 11 bases between the two germline ends. Germline assignment: CDR1 MNHNS and CDR2 SASEGT. CDR3 size: 13 residues.

The CDR3 DNA reads as TGCAGTGTAAGGCTAGCGGGGGAAAAAAACATTCAGTACTTC. Protein: CSVRLAGEKNIQYF. The chain combines TRBV20-1 with TRBJ2-4, with 10 bases identical to TRBD2. The CDR3 has 14 amino acids. CDR1 DFQATT and CDR2 SNEGSKA come from the germline V gene (reference sequence). V trimming: 7 bases; J trimming: 4 bases; junction bases outside the gene matches: 7.

At least ten counts were recorded for this clone. This may come from a read error, since a much larger clone is one base off. Other DNA sequences in this specimen translate into the identical CDR3. V is TRBV27 and J is TRBJ1-1; TRBD1 is a possible D gene (5 bases). Germline CDR1 reads MNHEY; CDR2 reads SMNVEV (reference sequence). V dropped 5 bases and J dropped 1 base, with 11 bases sitting between them. The CDR3 is 14 amino acids. The chain's CDR3 is CASSPFQGNTEAFF. The CDR3, as DNA: TGTGCCAGCAGTCCCTTCCAGGGGAACACTGAAGCTTTCTTT.

This clone was seen ten or more times. This chain connects TRBV5-1 to TRBJ1-4, with 7 bases lining up with TRBD1. The V gene end was trimmed by 0 bases and the J gene end by 5 bases; junction bases not matched to a gene: 10. The germline CDR1 and CDR2 sequences are SGHRS and YFSETQ. There are 17 residues in the CDR3. This chain's CDR3 is CASSLGPWTGQNEKLFF. The CDR3 nucleotides read TGCGCCAGCAGCTTGGGACCTTGGACAGGTCAGAATGAAAAACTGTTTTTT.